This T cell receptor (beta chain) was recovered during a study of T-cell memory formation after mild COVID-19. The V and J ends lost 2 bases and 3 bases, in that order; junction bases with no gene match: 11. The CDR3 has 16 amino acids. CDR1 is SGHRS and CDR2 is YFSETQ in the germline V gene. This clonotype came up many times. TCRdb re-derived calls from the 5' RACE reads in MiXCR, one entry per CDR3 protein. The sample has about 260,000 distinct CDR3 sequences; roughly 17% are singletons. V and J are TRBV5-1 and TRBJ2-7; 7 nucleotides match TRBD2. Sequencing was carried out using PBMCs or a T cell subset sorted from them (not recorded which). The receptor was derived from a man aged 18 to 30 who had mild COVID-19 (a few samples of this study predate the infection). Cell type and time point are not known. CDR3 DNA sequence: TGCGCCAGCAGCTTAAAGACTGTCGGCGGGGGCTACGAGCAGTACTTC. Its translation: CASSLKTVGGGYEQYF.